A selection of T cell receptor beta chains follows, all from one sample in a study of blood T cell repertoires in COVID-19. Here immunoSEQ multiplex PCR was the method, and the copy in TCRdb shows in-frame clones only, minus some. The sample holds 310,000 or so clones, roughly 86% seen once. The sequenced sample consisted of PBMCs or T cells enriched from blood (not recorded which). The receptors were gathered from a young woman who had recovered from COVID-19. The CDR3 runs from the conserved cysteine through the conserved F or W. Clone sizes are given selectively: once, few, many, or a class where the clone is expanded.

j_call | v_call | clone_size | cdr3_aa
TRBJ1-5 | TRBV28 | . | CASSRPDRFNQPQHF
TRBJ1-1 | TRBV6-2/TRBV6-3 | once | CASSMSQGWTEAFF
TRBJ1-2 | TRBV2 | once | CASSGGQNYGYTF
TRBJ1-1 | TRBV7-9 | . | CASSLRAGMNTEAFF
TRBJ2-1 | TRBV5-8 | . | CASSWGPASWFF
TRBJ1-2 | TRBV23-1 | . | CASSQSENRGIYGYTF
TRBJ1-5 | TRBV6-5 | few | CASDRTGDSNQPQHF
TRBJ2-1 | TRBV28 | . | CASSPMGRASGSYEQFF
TRBJ2-1 | TRBV7-3 | . | CASSFQGGNEQFF
TRBJ1-1 | TRBV29-1 | . | CSVAGTLQAFF
TRBJ1-2 | TRBV20-1 | . | CSLNPQGSYTF
TRBJ1-4 | TRBV18 | once | CASSLDRAVVEKLFF
TRBJ1-6 | TRBV18 | . | CASSPRETTGLLHF
TRBJ1-6 | TRBV28 | . | CASSLYGTGSQYDSPLHF
TRBJ1-2 | TRBV5-1 | . | CASSLGGSHYGYTF
TRBJ2-7 | TRBV6-4 | once | CASSEGTSSSICEQYF
TRBJ1-4 | TRBV6-5 | . | CASRTGELTNEKLFF
TRBJ1-2 | TRBV28 | . | CASGRRLENYGYTF
TRBJ2-7 | TRBV27 | . | CASSPPGTYYEQYF
TRBJ1-1 | TRBV5-1 | . | CASSRGGLQKTEAFF
TRBJ2-7 | TRBV7-2 | . | CASSLGRTVSGYEQYF
TRBJ1-5 | TRBV27 | once | CASSSLTELYSNQPQHF
TRBJ2-7 | TRBV7-2 | . | CASSFSGSGSYEQYF
TRBJ2-3 | TRBV27 | . | CASSSRLAGFGDTQYF
TRBJ1-1 | TRBV29-1 | . | CSVDSVSQATEAFF
TRBJ1-2 | TRBV27 | . | CASSLRGGYGYTF
TRBJ1-6 | TRBV4-3 | few | CASSQDHSAGGGSPLHF
TRBJ2-3 | TRBV6-4 | . | CASRRTSGVDTQYF
TRBJ2-1 | TRBV10-3 | once | CAIMAGTSDRWGQFF
TRBJ2-7 | TRBV11-2 | . | CASSLAGGGQYF
TRBJ2-7 | TRBV6-2/TRBV6-3 | . | CASSNLLAATYEQYF
TRBJ2-1 | TRBV6-2/TRBV6-3 | . | CASSFSGLSSYNEQFF
TRBJ2-7 | TRBV14 | . | CASSQDDSPYSYEQYF
TRBJ1-2 | TRBV7-2 | . | CASSLIPGQGGYGYTF
TRBJ1-5 | TRBV6-5 | . | CASSPLVYQPQHF
TRBJ1-3 | TRBV9 | . | CASSVQGFDTIYF
TRBJ1-1 | TRBV7-8 | . | CASSNRGGQGSTEAFF
TRBJ2-3 | TRBV6-5 | . | CASSYSLAWDTQYF
TRBJ2-7 | TRBV4-3 | . | CASSQDFSARGEQYF
TRBJ2-4 | TRBV5-6 | once | CASSPLGSPAKNIQYF
TRBJ2-7 | TRBV6-1 | . | CASSPTGPYEQYF
TRBJ1-5 | TRBV7-6 | . | CASSLAGDQPQHF
TRBJ1-1 | TRBV12-5 | . | CASRGATKAFF
TRBJ1-1 | TRBV2 | . | CASGGTGGFGTEAFF
TRBJ1-2 | TRBV7-9 | . | CASRPGTGRDYGYTF
TRBJ1-2 | TRBV3-1/TRBV3-2 | . | CASTQNRGGGYTF